The sequence of this TCR beta chain was determined in a study of a mutant IDH1 vaccine in newly diagnosed glioma. Study summary: Before enrollment, patients got radiotherapy alone, temozolomide alone, or mostly the combination. Points from the study as a whole: Immune responses induced by the vaccine were seen in less than 95% of patients, spanning multiple MHC alleles.

Generated by immunoSEQ multiplex PCR, the TCRdb table keeps only in-frame clones and is missing some. The sample shows 55,000 to 65,000 clones, around 80% of them seen only once. The ends were cut back, 2 bases at V and 7 bases at J, with 9 bases in the middle. The CDR3 covers 12 residues. Germline assignment: CDR1 MNHNY and CDR2 SVGAGI (reference sequence). The time point here: week 35, safety follow-up. Alongside topical imiquimod, each dose of vaccine comprised 300 ug of mutant IDH1 20-mer peptide. There were new WHO grade 3 or 4 astrocytomas in the donors, and these were IDH1-mutant and ATRX-lost. Concerning this clone itself: What it binds is unknown.

The material was PBMCs, obtained from a glioma patient whose treatment included an IDH1 peptide vaccine. The source is a man younger than 40 with glioma. The chain employs TRBV6-6 and TRBJ2-7; either TRBD1 or TRBD2 may fit D (5 bases each). As DNA, the CDR3 is TGTGCCAGCAGTTACGGGGGAAAAGAGCAGTACTTC. It translates to CASSYGGKEQYF.